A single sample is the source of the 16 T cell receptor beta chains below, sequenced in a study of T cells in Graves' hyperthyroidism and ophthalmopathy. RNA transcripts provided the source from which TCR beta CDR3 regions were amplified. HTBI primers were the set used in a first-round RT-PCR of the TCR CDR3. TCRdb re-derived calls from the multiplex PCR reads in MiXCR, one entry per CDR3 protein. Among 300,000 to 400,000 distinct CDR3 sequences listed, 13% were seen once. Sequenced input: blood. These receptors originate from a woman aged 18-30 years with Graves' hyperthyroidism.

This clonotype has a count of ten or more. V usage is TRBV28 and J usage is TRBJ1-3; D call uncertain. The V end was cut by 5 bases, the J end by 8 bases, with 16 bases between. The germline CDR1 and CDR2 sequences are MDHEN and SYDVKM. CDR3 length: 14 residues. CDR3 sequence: CASSLKKPRDTIYF. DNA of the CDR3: TGTGCCAGCAGTCTAAAAAAACCGAGGGACACCATATATTTT.

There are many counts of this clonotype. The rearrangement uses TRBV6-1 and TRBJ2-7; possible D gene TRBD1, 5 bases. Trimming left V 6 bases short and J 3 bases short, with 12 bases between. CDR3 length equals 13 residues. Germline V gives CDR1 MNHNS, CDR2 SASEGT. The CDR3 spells CASRTQERYEQYF. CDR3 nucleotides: TGTGCCAGCAGGACACAGGAGCGCTACGAGCAGTACTTC.

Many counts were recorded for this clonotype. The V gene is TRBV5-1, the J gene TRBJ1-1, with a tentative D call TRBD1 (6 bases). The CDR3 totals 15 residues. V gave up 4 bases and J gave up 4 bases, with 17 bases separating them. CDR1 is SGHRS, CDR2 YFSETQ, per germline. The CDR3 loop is CASSPEGGRVTEAFF. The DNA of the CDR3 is TGCGCCAGCAGCCCGGAGGGGGGCCGGGTCACTGAAGCTTTCTTT.

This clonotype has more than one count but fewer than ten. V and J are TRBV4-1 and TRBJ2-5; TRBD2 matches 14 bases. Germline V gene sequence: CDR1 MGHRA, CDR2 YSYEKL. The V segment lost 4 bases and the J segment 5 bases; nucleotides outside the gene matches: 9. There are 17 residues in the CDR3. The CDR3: CASSRQTSGGAGETQYF. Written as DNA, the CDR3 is TGCGCCAGCAGCCGCCAGACTAGCGGGGGGGCTGGGGAGACCCAGTACTTC.

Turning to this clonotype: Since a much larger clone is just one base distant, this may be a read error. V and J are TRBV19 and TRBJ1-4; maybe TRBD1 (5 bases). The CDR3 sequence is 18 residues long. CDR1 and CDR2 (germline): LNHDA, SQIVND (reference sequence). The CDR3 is CASRLYGRGRSTNEKLLF. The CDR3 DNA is TGTGCCAGTAGATTGTACGGTAGGGGAAGATCAACTAATGAAAAACTGCTTTTT.

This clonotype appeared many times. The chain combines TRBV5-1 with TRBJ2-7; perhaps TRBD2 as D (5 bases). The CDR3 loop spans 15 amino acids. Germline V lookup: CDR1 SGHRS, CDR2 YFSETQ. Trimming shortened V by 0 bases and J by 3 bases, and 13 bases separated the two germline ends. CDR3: CASSLGSGNVYEQYF. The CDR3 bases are TGCGCCAGCAGCTTGGGTTCCGGGAATGTCTACGAGCAGTACTTC. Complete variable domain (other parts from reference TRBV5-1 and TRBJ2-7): KAGVTQTPRYLIKTRGQQVTLSCSPISGHRSVSWYQQTPGQGLQFLFEYFSETQRNKGNFPGRFSGRQFSNSRSEMNVSTLELGDSALYLCASSLGSGNVYEQYFGPGTRLTVT.

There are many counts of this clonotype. Here the CDR3 reads CASSDLGFDSYEQYF. In DNA, the CDR3 is TGTGCCAGCAGTGACCTCGGATTCGACTCCTACGAGCAGTACTTC. V usage is TRBV2 and J usage is TRBJ2-7; D remains unclear. Germline lookup yields CDR1 SNHLY and CDR2 FYNNEI. Trimming removed 3 bases at V and 0 bases at J, with 12 bases between. The CDR3 has 15 amino acids.

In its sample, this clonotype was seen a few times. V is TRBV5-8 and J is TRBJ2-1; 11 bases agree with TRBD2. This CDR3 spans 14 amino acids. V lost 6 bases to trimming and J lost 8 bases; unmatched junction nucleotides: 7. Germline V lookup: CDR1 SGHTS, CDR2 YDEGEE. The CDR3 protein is CASTLAGVQDEQFF. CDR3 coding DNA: TGTGCCAGCACACTAGCGGGAGTACAAGATGAGCAGTTCTTC.

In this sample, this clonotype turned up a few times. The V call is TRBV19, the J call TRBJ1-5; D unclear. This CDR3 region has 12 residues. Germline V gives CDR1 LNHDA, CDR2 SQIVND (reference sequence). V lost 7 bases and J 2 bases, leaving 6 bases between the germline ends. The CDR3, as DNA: TGTGCCAGTAACCCTGGCAATCAGCCCCAGCATTTT. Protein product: CASNPGNQPQHF.

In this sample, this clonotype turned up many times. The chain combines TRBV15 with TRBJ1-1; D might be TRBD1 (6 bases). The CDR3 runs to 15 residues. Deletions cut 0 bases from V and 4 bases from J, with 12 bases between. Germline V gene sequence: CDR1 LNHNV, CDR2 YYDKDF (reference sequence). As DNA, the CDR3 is TGTGCCACCAGCAGAGATCTAGGGGACACCACTGAAGCTTTCTTT. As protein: CATSRDLGDTTEAFF.

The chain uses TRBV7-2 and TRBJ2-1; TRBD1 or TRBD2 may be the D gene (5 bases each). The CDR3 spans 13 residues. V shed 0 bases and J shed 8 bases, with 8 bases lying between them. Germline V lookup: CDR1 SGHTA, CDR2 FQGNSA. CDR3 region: CASSLAGVHEQFF. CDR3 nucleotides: TGTGCCAGCAGCTTAGCGGGGGTACATGAGCAGTTCTTC.

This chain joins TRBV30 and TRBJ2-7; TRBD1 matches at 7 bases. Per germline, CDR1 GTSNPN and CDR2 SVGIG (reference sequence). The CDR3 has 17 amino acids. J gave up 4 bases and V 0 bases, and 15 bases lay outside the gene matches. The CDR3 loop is CAWSVLPRTGAPYEQYF. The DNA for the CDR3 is TGTGCCTGGAGTGTTCTTCCACGGACAGGTGCCCCTTACGAGCAGTACTTC.

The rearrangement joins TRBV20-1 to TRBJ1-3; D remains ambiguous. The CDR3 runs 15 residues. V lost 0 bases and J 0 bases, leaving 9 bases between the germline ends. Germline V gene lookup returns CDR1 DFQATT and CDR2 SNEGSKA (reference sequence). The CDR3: CSARDPSGSGNTIYF. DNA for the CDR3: TGCAGTGCTAGAGATCCGTCAGGCTCTGGAAACACCATATATTTT.

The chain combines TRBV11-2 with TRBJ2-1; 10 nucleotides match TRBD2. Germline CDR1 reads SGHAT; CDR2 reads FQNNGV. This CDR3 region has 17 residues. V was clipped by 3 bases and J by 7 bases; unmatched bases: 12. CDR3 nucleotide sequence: TGTGCCAGCAGCTTGGGGGGAAGCGGGGGGGCCGGGAATGAGCAGTTCTTC. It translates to CASSLGGSGGAGNEQFF.

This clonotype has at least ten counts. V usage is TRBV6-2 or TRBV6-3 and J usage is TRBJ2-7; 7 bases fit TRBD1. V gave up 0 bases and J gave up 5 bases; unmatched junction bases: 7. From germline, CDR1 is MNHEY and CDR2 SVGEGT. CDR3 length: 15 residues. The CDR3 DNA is TGTGCCAGCAGTTACTCGATCGACAGGGCGGACGAGCAGTACTTC. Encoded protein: CASSYSIDRADEQYF.

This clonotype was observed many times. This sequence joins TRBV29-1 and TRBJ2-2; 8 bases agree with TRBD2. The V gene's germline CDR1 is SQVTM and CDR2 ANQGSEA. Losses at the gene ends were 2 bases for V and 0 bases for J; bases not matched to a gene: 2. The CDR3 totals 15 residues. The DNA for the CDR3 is TGCAGCGTTGAAAAGCGGGGGACGAACACCGGGGAGCTGTTTTTT. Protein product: CSVEKRGTNTGELFF.